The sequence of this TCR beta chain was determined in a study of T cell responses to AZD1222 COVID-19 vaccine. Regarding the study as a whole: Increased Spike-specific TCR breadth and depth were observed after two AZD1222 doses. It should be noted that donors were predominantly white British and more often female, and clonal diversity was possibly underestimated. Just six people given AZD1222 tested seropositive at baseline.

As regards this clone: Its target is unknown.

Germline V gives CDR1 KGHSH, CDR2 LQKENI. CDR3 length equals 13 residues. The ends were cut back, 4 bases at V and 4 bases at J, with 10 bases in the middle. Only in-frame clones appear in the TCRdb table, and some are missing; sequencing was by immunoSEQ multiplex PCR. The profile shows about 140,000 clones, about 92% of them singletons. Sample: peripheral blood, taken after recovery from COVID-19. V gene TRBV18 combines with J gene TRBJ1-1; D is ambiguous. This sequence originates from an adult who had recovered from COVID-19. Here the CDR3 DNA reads TGTGCCAGCTCACTATCCTCAGGCACTGAAGCTTTCTTT. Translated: CASSLSSGTEAFF.